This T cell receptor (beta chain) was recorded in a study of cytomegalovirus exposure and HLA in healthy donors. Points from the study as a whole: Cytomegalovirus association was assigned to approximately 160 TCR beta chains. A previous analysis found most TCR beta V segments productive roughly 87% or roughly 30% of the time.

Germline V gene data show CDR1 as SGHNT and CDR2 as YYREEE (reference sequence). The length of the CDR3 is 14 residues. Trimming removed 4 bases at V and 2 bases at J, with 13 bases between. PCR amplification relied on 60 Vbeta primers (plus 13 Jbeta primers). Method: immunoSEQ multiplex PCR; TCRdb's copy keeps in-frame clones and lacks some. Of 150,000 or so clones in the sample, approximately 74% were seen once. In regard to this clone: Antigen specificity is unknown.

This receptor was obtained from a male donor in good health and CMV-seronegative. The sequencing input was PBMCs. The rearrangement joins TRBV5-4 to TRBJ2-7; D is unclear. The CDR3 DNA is TGTGCCAGCAGCCCACCAGGAAATCCCTACGAGCAGTACTTC. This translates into CASSPPGNPYEQYF.